The clone carrying this TCR beta chain was observed a few times. Conversion of TCR transcripts into cDNA relied on 5'RACE template switching, which added a universal primer site and UMIs. From the 5' RACE reads, TCRdb called clonotypes with MiXCR, one entry per CDR3 protein. The sample contains 500,000 to 700,000 distinct CDR3 sequences, 19% of which appear only once. The ends were cut back, 5 bases at V and 1 base at J, with 17 bases in the middle. The CDR3 totals 17 residues. Germline V CDR1 and CDR2: SGHAT, FQNNGV. The sample originates from a study of T cells after yellow fever vaccination. The origin of this receptor is a man between 25 and 39 years old who received the YFV17D yellow fever vaccine. The chain links TRBV11-2 to TRBJ2-2, with TRBD2 as a possible D gene (5 bases). The sequencing here drew on PBMCs, taken 15 days after the yellow fever booster vaccination. CDR3 DNA: TGTGCCAGCAGCCCCTTTTTTAGGGCGGGGAACACCGGGGAGCTGTTTTTT. Its protein is CASSPFFRAGNTGELFF.